These 7 T cell receptor beta chains share one sample of origin, sequenced in a study of CD8 T cells in ankylosing spondylitis. MiXCR was run by TCRdb on the 5' RACE reads, yielding one entry per CDR3 protein. This sample has hundreds of thousands of distinct CDR3 sequences; roughly 10% occur once, and the top ten carry over 20%. Sequences were obtained from blood, either unsorted or a sorted T cell fraction (not recorded which). The source of these receptors is a male donor with ankylosing spondylitis or in good health (not recorded which).

This clonotype has a count of ten or more. The gene calls are TRBV5-1 and TRBJ2-1; no definite D call. Germline lookup yields CDR1 SGHRS and CDR2 YFSETQ. Trimming took off 9 bases at V and 0 bases at J, with 16 bases between the two ends. The CDR3 runs to 15 residues. The CDR3 bases are TGCGCCATGACCTACAAGGACGTCTCCTACAATGAGCAGTTCTTC. This translates into CAMTYKDVSYNEQFF.

As for this clonotype: A much larger clone sits a single nucleotide away, making a read error possible. The chain links TRBV29-1 to TRBJ2-3; D remains ambiguous. V was shortened by 4 bases and J by 2 bases, with 13 bases between the two germline ends. Germline V lookup: CDR1 SQVTM, CDR2 ANQGSEA. The CDR3 length is 14 residues. CDR3 DNA: TGCAGCGTTGTGTCAGTTTCCCACACAGATACGCAGTATTTT. It is translated as CSVVSVSHTDTQYF.

This clonotype occurred many times. The V call is TRBV7-9, the J call TRBJ1-1, with 7 bases matching TRBD1. V lost 5 bases to trimming and J lost 7 bases; unmatched junction nucleotides: 7. The CDR3 is 13 residues long. CDR1 and CDR2 from the germline V gene are SEHNR and FQNEAQ (reference sequence). The CDR3 is CASSPGGTDEAFF. The CDR3 bases are TGTGCCAGCAGCCCAGGGGGGACGGATGAAGCTTTCTTT.

This clonotype was seen at least ten times. The rearrangement links TRBV5-1 to TRBJ2-1; 7 nucleotides line up with TRBD1. Per germline, CDR1 SGHRS and CDR2 YFSETQ. The CDR3 runs 14 residues. V dropped 5 bases and J dropped 1; count of bases not matched to a gene: 3. The CDR3 DNA sequence: TGCGCCAGCAGAGAACAGGGGTCCTACAATGAGCAGTTCTTC. It is translated as CASREQGSYNEQFF. Complete variable domain (other parts from reference TRBV5-1 and TRBJ2-1): KAGVTQTPRYLIKTRGQQVTLSCSPISGHRSVSWYQQTPGQGLQFLFEYFSETQRNKGNFPGRFSGRQFSNSRSEMNVSTLELGDSALYLCASREQGSYNEQFFGPGTRLTVL.

This clonotype was detected many times. This chain connects TRBV5-1 to TRBJ1-6; D is uncertain. Per germline, CDR1 SGHRS and CDR2 YFSETQ. This CDR3 is 15 amino acids long. The germline V and J ends were trimmed by 0 bases and 5 bases, with 9 bases remaining between them. The CDR3 reads CASSLAPGNNSPLHF. CDR3 nucleotide sequence: TGCGCCAGCAGCTTGGCCCCGGGTAATAATTCACCCCTCCACTTT.

The V and J genes are TRBV5-6 and TRBJ1-2; D remains unclear. Trimming left V 0 bases short and J 9 bases short, with 12 bases between. This CDR3 contains 13 residues. Per germline, CDR1 SGHDT and CDR2 YYEEEE. CDR3 residues: CASSLVEGGSYTF. CDR3 coding DNA: TGTGCCAGCAGCTTGGTGGAGGGAGGTAGCTACACCTTC.

This clonotype was detected ten times or more. The gene calls are TRBV4-2 and TRBJ1-2; D unresolved. V was shortened by 1 base and J by 8 bases, with 23 bases between the two germline ends. CDR3 length: 17 residues. Germline V lookup: CDR1 LGHNA, CDR2 YNFKEQ. The CDR3 DNA reads as TGTGCCAGCAGCCAAGGACGATTGGCAGCCAAACCCGAAGGCTACACCTTC. This encodes CASSQGRLAAKPEGYTF.